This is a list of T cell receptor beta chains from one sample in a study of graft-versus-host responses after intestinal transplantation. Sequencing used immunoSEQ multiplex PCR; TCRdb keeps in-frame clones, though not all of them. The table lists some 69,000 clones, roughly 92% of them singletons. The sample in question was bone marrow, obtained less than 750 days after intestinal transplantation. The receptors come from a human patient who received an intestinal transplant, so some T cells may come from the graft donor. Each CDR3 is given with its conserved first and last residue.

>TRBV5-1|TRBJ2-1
CASSSSSTSSYNEQFF
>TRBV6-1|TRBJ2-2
CASSAGHTGELFF
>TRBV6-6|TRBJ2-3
CASLAGGRDTQYF
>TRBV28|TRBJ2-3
CASSLSGRAGTQYF
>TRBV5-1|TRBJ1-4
CASSMRGPPNEKLFF
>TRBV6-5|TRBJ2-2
CASSFPGPNTGELFF
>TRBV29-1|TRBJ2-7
CSVEVSVAGYEQYF
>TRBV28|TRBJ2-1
CASSFSVGQGHEQFF
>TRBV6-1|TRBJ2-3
CASSTDTQYF
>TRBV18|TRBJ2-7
CASSPGTGGYEQYF
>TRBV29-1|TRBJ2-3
CSVDGRETGDTQYF
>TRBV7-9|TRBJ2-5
CASSLDRTDIQETQYF
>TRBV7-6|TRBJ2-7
CASSLGPGGLDEQYF
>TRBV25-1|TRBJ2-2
CASRTGGQGYDTGELFF
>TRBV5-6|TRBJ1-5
CASSLGSGGQPQHF
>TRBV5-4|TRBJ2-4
CASSLSLAGDYNIQYF
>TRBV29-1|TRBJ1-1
CSVTDSRVGLGTEAFF
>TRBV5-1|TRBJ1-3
CASSLGNPGGNTIYF
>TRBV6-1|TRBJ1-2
CASSEMGTVSNYGYTF
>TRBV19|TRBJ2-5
CASSMDQETQYF
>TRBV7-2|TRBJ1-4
CASSLVGVDATNEKLFF
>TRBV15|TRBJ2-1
CATSRFRGLNNEQFF
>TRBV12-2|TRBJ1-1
CASRPRQGGTSTEAFF
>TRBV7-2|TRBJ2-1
CASSFSSTPYNEQFF
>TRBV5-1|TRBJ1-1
CASSPRQNTEAFF
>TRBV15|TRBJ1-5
CATSRVGGNRPQHF
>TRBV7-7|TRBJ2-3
CASGQSGTDTQYF
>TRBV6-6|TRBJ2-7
CASSPGSYEQYF
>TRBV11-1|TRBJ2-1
CASSLDDVGGRAKGQFF
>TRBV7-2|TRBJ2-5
CASSLAGWETQYF
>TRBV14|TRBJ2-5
CASSRIEGPTQYF
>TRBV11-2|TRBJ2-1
CASSLGTRTRISEQFF
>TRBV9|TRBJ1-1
CASSGRTSNTEAFF
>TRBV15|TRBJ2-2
CATSRDLKTGELFF
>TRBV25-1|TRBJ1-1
CASSDTADRPQNTEAFF
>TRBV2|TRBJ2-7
CASHGQTYEQYF
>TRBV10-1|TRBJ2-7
CASSESTGVQYF
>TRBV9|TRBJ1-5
CASSVGQQVNQPQHF
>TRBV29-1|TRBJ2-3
CSVDGGPRTDTQYF
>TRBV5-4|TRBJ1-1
CASSLDGAINTEAFF
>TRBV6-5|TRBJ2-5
CASGGLAGQETQYF
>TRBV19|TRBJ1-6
CASKLTDTYNSPLHF
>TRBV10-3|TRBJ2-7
CAISERLAGGTGQYF
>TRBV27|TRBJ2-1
CASSFDSNNEQFF
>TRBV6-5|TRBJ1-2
CASSRNWAGGYGYTF
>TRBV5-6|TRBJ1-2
CASSLKDWGVPNYGYTF
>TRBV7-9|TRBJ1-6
CASSGGRGPPLHF
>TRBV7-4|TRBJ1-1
CASSLDRGAFF
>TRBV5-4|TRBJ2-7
CASSLGAGDEQYF
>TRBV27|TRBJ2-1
CASSLTGTSGWGPYNEQFF
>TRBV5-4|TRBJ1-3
CASSLAPGTASGNTIYF
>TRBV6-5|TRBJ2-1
CASSYSSGSYNEQFF
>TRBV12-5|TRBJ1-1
CASGLTGSILTEAFF